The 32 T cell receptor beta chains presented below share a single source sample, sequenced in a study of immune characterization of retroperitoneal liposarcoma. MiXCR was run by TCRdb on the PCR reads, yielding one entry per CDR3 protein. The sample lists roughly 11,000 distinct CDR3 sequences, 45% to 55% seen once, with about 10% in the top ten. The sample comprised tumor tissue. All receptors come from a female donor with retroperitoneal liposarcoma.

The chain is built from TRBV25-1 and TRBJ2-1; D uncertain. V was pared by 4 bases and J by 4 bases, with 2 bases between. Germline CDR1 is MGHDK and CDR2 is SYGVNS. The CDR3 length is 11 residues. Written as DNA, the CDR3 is TGTGCCAGCAGTGGGTACAATGAGCAGTTCTTC. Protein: CASSGYNEQFF.

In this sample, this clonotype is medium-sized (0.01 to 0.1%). The CDR3 DNA sequence: TGTGCCAGCAGTCCGATAACCGGGACAGGGAGCTATGGCTACACCTTC. Protein product: CASSPITGTGSYGYTF. The V and J genes are TRBV6-1 and TRBJ1-2; TRBD1 agrees at 9 bases. Germline V gene lookup returns CDR1 MNHNS and CDR2 SASEGT. V lost 5 bases to trimming and J lost 4 bases; unmatched junction nucleotides: 11. The CDR3 runs 16 residues.

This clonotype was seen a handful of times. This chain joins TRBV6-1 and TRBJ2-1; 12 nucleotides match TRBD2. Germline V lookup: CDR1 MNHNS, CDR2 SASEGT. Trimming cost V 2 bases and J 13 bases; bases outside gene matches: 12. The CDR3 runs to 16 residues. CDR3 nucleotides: TGTGCCAGCAGTGAACTAGCGGGGGGGCGGCAAGAGACCCAGTTCTTC. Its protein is CASSELAGGRQETQFF.

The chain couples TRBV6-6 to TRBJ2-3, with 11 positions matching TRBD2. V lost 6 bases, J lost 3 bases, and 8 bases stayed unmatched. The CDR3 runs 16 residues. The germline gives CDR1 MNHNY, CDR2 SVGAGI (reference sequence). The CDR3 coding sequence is TGTGCCAGCAGCTTACTAGCGGGAGATCCAACAGATACGCAGTATTTT. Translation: CASSLLAGDPTDTQYF.

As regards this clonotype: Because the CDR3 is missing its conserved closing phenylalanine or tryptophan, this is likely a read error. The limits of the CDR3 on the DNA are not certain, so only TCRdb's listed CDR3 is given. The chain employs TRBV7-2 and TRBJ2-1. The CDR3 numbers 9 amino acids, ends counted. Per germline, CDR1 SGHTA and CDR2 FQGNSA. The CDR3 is CASSHAASP.

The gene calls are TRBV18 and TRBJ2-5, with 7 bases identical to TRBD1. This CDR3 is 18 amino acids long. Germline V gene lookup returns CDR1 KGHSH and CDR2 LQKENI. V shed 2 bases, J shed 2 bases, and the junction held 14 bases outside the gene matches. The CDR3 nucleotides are TGTGCCAGCTCACCATCCACGGGACAGCAAGTTGGACAAGAGACCCAGTACTTC. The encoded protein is CASSPSTGQQVGQETQYF.

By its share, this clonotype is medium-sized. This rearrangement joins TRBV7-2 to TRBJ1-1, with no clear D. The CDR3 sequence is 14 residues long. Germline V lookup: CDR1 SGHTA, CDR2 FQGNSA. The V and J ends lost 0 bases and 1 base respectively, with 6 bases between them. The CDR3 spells CASSLAIRNTEAFF. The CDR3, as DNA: TGTGCCAGCAGCTTAGCGATAAGGAACACTGAAGCTTTCTTT.

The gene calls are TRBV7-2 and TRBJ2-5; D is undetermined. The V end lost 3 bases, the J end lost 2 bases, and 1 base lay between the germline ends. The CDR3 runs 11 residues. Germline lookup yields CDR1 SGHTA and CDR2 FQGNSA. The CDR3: CASSFQETQYF. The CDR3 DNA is TGTGCCAGCAGCTTTCAAGAGACCCAGTACTTC.

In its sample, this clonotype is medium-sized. CDR3 in amino acids: CASSGQGAVYEQFF. The CDR3 DNA reads TGTGCCAGCAGCGGACAGGGGGCCGTCTACGAGCAGTTCTTC. The chain couples TRBV6-1 to TRBJ2-1; TRBD1 aligns across 11 bases. Trimming at V came to 6 bases and at J to 10 bases, leaving 8 bases not matched to a gene. Germline lookup yields CDR1 MNHNS and CDR2 SASEGT. The CDR3 has 14 residues.

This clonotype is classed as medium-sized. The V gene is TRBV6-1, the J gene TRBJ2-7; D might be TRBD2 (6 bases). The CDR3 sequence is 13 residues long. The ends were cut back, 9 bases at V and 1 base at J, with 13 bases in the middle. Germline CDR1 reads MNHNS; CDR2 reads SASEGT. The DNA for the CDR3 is TGTGCCAGTATCAGGGCGGGGTCCTACGAGCAGTACTTC. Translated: CASIRAGSYEQYF.

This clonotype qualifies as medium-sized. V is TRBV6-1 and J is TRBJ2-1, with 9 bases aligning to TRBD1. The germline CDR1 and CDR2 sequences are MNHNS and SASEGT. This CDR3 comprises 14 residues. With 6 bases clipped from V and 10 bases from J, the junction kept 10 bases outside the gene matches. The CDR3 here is CASREPGQGVEQFF. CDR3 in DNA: TGTGCCAGCAGGGAACCGGGACAGGGAGTCGAGCAGTTCTTC.

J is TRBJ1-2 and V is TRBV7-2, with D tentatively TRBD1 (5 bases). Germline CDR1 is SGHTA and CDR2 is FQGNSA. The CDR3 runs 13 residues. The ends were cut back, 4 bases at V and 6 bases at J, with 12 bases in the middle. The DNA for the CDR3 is TGTGCCAGCAGCTCCCGTGGAGGGGATGGCTACACCTTC. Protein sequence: CASSSRGGDGYTF.

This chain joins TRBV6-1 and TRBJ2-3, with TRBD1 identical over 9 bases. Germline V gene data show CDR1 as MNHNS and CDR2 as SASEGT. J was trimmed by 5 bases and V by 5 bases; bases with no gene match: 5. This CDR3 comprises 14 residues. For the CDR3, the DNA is TGTGCCAGCAGTTTGGGACAGGGCGGAGATACGCAGTATTTT. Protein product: CASSLGQGGDTQYF.

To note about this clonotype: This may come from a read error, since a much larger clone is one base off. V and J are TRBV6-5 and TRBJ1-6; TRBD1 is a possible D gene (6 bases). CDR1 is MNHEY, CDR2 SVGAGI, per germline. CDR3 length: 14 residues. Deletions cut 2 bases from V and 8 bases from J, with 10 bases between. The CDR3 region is CASSYRGADSPLHF. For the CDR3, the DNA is TGTGCCAGCAGTTACCGGGGGGCGGATTCACCCCTCCACTTT.

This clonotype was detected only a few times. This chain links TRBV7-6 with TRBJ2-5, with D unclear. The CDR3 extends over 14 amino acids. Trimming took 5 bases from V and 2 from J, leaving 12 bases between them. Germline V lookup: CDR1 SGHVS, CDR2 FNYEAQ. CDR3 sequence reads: CASSPTEIQETQYF. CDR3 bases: TGTGCCAGCAGCCCAACGGAGATACAAGAGACCCAGTACTTC.

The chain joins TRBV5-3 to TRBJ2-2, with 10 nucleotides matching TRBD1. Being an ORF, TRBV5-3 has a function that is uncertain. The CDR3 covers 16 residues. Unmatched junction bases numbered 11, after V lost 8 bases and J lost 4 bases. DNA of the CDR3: TGTGCCAGCAGCAAGGACAGGGGGACTTCCACCGGGGAGCTGTTTTTT. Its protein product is CASSKDRGTSTGELFF.

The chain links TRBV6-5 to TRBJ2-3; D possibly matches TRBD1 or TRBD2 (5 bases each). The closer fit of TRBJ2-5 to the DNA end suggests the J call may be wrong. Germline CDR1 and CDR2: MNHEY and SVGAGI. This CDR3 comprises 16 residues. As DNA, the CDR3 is TGTGCCAGCAGTGAATGGACGGGGAGTTGGGGGGAGACCCAGTACTTC. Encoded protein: CASSEWTGSWGETQYF.

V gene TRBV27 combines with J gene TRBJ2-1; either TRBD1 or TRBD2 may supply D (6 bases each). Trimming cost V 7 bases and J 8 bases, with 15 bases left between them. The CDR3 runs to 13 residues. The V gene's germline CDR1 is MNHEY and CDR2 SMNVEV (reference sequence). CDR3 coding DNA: TGTGCCAGCAATCTCCGGGGGCCGGATGAGCAGTTCTTC. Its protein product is CASNLRGPDEQFF.

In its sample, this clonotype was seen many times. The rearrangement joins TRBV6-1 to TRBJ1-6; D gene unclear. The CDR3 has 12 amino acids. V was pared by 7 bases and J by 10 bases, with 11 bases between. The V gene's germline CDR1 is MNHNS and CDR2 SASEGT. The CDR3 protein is CASTELPSPLHF. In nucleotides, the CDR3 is TGTGCCAGCACCGAACTCCCCTCACCCCTCCACTTT.

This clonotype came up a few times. The DNA for the CDR3 is TGTGCCAGCAGTTTAAACGGACAAGAGACCCAGTACTTC. Protein sequence: CASSLNGQETQYF. V gene TRBV27 combines with J gene TRBJ2-5; no reliable D call. This CDR3 comprises 13 residues. Deletions cut 2 bases from V and 2 bases from J, with 6 bases between. In germline, CDR1 is MNHEY, CDR2 SMNVEV (reference sequence).

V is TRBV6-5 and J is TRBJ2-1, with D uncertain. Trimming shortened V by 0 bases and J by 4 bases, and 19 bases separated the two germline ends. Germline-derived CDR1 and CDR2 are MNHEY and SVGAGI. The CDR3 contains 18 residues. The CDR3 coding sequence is TGTGCCAGCAGTTACTCGGGTTCAATGGACCGCACGTACAATGAGCAGTTCTTC. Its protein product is CASSYSGSMDRTYNEQFF.

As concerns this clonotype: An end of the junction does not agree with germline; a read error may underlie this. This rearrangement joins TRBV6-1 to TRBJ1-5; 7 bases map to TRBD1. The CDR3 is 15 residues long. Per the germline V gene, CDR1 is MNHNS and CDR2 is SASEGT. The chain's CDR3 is CASSVRGFSYQPQHF. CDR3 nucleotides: TGTGCCAGCAGTGTCAGGGGGTTTAGCTATCAGCCCCAGCATTTT.

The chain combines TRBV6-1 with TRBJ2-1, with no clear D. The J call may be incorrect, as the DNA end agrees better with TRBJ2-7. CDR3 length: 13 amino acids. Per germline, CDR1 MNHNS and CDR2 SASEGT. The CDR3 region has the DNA TGTGCCAGCAGTGCCGGGTATAATTACGAGCAGTACTTC. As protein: CASSAGYNYEQYF.

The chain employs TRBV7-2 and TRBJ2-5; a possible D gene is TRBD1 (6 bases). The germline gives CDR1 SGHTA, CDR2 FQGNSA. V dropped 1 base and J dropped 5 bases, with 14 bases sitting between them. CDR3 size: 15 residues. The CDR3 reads CASSLDGGPGETQYF. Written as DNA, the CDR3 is TGTGCCAGCAGCTTAGATGGGGGCCCGGGGGAGACCCAGTACTTC.

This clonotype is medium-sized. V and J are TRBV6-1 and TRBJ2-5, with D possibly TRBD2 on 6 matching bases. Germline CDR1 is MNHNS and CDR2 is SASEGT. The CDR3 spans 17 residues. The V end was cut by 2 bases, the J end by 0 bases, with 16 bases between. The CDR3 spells CASSEMRDLKNQETQYF. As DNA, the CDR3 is TGTGCCAGCAGTGAAATGAGGGACTTAAAAAACCAAGAGACCCAGTACTTC.

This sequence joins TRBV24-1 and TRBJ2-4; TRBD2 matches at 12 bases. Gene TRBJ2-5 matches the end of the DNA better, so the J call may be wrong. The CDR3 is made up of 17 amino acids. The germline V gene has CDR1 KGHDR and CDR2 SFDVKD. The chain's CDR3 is CATSDPGLAGIQETQYF. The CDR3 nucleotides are TGTGCCACCAGTGATCCCGGACTAGCGGGGATACAAGAGACCCAGTACTTC.

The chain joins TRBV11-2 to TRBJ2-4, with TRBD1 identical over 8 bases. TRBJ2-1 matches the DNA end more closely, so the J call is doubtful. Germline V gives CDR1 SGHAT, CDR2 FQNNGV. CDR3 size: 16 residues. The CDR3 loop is CASSPLSTGAAYEQFF. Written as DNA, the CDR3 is TGTGCCAGCAGCCCGTTATCGACAGGGGCCGCCTACGAGCAGTTCTTC.

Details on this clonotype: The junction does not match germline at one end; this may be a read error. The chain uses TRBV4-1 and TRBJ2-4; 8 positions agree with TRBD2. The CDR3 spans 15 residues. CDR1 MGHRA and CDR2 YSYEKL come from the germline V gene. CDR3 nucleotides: TGTGCCAGCAGCCAAGATGGAAGCGGGGGAGATGAGCAGTACTTC. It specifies CASSQDGSGGDEQYF.

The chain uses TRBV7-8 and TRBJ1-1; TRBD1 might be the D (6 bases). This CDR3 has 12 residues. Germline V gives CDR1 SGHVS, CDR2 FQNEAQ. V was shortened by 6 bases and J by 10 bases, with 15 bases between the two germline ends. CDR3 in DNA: TGTGCCAGCAGTTTCCCCGGGGGGGCAGCTTTCTTT. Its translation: CASSFPGGAAFF.

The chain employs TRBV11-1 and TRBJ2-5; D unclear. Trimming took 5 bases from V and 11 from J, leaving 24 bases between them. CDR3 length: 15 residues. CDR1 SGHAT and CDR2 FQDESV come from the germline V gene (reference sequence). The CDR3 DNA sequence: TGTGCCAGCAGCCGCTCCGGCCGGGTGTACAATGAGCAGTACTTC. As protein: CASSRSGRVYNEQYF.

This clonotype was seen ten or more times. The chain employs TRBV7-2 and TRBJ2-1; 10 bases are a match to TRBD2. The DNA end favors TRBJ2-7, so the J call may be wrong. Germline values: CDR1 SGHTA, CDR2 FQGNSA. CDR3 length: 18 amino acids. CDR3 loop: CASSFYLAGDVDSYEQYF. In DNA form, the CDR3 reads TGTGCCAGCAGCTTTTATCTAGCGGGAGATGTAGACTCCTACGAGCAGTACTTC.

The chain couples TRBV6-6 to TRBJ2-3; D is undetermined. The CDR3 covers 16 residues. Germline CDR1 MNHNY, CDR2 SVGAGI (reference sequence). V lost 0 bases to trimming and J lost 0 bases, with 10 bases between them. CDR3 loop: CASSYSPGPSTDTQYF. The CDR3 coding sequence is TGTGCCAGCAGTTACTCTCCCGGGCCTAGCACAGATACGCAGTATTTT.